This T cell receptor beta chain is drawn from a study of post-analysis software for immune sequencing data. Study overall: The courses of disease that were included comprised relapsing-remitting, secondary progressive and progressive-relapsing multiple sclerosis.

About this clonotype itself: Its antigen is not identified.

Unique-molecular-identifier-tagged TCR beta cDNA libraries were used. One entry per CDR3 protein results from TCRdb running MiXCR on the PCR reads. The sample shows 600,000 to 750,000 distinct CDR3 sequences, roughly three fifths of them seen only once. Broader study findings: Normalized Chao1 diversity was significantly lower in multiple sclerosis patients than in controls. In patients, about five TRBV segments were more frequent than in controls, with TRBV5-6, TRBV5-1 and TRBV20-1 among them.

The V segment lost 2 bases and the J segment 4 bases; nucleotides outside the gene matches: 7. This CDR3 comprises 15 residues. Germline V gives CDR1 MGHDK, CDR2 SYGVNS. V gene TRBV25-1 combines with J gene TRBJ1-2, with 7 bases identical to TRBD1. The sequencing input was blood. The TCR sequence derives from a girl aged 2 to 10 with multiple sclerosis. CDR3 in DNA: TGTGCCAGCAGTGAAACTCAACAGGGGTCCTATGGCTACACCTTC. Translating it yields CASSETQQGSYGYTF.